The TCR beta chain under discussion was sequenced for a study of cytomegalovirus exposure and HLA in healthy donors. With respect to this clone: Its antigen is as yet unknown.

Study-level findings and limits: CMV antigen specificity of a few CMV-associated chains was confirmed in vitro. In a later analysis, the majority of CMV-associated beta chains seemingly showed HLA restriction.

The donors gave bone marrow, and they were healthy. PCR amplification relied on 60 Vbeta primers (plus 13 Jbeta primers). TCRdb's table, derived via immunoSEQ multiplex PCR, lists solely in-frame clones and lacks some. The sample lists 150,000 to 200,000 clones, about 77% occurring once. V lost 5 bases and J lost 4; bases outside the gene matches: 11. This CDR3 spans 17 amino acids. Germline CDR1 and CDR2: MNHEY and SMNVEV (reference sequence). V gene TRBV27 combines with J gene TRBJ1-5, with 10 bases lining up with TRBD1. Sequenced: PBMCs. This receptor was identified in a female donor in good health and CMV-seronegative. Here the CDR3 reads CASSPYPDRGRNQPQHF. The CDR3 DNA reads as TGTGCCAGCAGTCCTTACCCTGACAGGGGGCGAAATCAGCCCCAGCATTTT.